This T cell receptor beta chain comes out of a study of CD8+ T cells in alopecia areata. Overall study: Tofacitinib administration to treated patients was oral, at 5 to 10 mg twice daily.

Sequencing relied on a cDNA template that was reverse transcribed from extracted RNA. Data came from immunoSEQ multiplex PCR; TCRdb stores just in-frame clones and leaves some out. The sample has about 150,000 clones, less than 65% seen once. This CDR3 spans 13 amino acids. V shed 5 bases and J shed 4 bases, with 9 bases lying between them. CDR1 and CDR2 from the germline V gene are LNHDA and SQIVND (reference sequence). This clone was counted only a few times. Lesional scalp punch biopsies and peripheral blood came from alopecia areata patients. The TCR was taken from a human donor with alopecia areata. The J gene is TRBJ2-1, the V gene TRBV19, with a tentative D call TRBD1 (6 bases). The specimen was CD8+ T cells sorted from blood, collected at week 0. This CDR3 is CASSATGYNEQFF. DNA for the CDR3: TGTGCCAGTAGTGCGACAGGATACAATGAGCAGTTCTTC.